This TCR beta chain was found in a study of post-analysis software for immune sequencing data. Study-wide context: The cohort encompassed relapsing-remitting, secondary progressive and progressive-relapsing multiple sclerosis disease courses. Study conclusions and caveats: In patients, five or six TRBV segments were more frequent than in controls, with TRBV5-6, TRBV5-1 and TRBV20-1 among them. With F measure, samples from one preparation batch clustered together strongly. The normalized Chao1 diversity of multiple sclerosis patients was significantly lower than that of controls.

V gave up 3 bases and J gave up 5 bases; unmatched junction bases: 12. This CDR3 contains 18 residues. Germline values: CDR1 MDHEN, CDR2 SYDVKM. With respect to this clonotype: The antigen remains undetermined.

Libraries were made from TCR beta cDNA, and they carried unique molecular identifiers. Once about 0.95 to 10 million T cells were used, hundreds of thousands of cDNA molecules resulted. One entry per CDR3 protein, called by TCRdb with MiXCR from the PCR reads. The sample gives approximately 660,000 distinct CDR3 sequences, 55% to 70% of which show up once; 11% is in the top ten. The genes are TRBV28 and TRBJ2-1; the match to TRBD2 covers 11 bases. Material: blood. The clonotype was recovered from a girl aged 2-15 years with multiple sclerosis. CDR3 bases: TGTGCCAGCAGTTTTCCGACTAGCGGGATGGTCGGGGACAATGAGCAGTTCTTC. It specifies CASSFPTSGMVGDNEQFF.